The 10 T cell receptor beta chains below come from one sample, sequenced in a study of CD8 T cells in ankylosing spondylitis. TCRdb ran MiXCR on the 5' RACE reads and lists one entry per CDR3 protein. The sample comprises under 200,000 distinct CDR3 sequences, approximately 10% of which are singletons, and approximately 15% rests with the top ten. Sequences were obtained from blood, either unsorted or a sorted T cell fraction (not recorded which). These receptors originate from a female donor with ankylosing spondylitis or in good health (not recorded which).

This clonotype has a count of ten or more. This chain joins TRBV6-5 and TRBJ2-7, with D hard to call. The length of the CDR3 is 13 residues. CDR1 and CDR2 (germline): MNHEY, SVGAGI. Trimming stripped 2 bases from V and 0 bases from J, with 5 bases between. In nucleotides, the CDR3 is TGTGCCAGCAGTTACGGGGACTCCTACGAGCAGTACTTC. Residues: CASSYGDSYEQYF.

This chain joins TRBV4-2 and TRBJ2-3; possibly TRBD1 for D (5 bases). This CDR3 has 17 amino acids. Germline CDR1 LGHNA, CDR2 YNFKEQ. The V and J ends lost 0 bases and 0 bases respectively, with 13 bases between them. This chain's CDR3 is CASSQELGAASTDTQYF. The CDR3 region has the DNA TGTGCCAGCAGCCAAGAATTAGGGGCAGCTAGCACAGATACGCAGTATTTT.

This clonotype was found a few times. The DNA of the CDR3 is TGTGCCAGCAGCGACCCGACACCTTCTGGGGCCAACGTCCTGACTTTC. This translates into CASSDPTPSGANVLTF. The chain has TRBV6-2 or TRBV6-3 and TRBJ2-6; D uncertain. CDR3 length: 16 residues. V gave up 6 bases and J gave up 1 base, with 13 bases separating them. The germline V gene has CDR1 MNHEY and CDR2 SVGEGT.

This clonotype was picked up many times. This rearrangement joins TRBV5-5 to TRBJ2-1; 11 bases align to TRBD2. V was clipped by 1 base and J by 6 bases; unmatched bases: 6. Germline CDR1 and CDR2: SGHKS and YYEKEE (reference sequence). This CDR3 comprises 16 residues. CDR3 in amino acids: CASSLLAGGLINEQFF. Written as DNA, the CDR3 is TGTGCCAGCAGCTTGTTAGCGGGAGGGCTTATCAATGAGCAGTTCTTC.

This clonotype was picked up a small number of times. The chain uses TRBV5-5 and TRBJ2-5; D may correspond to TRBD1 or TRBD2 (5 bases each). The germline gives CDR1 SGHKS, CDR2 YYEKEE (reference sequence). The CDR3 has 15 amino acids. The V gene lost 2 bases and the J gene lost 0 bases, with 11 bases spanning the gap. For the CDR3, the DNA is TGTGCCAGCAGCTTAGGGGACGGATACCAAGAGACCCAGTACTTC. It translates to CASSLGDGYQETQYF. The complete variable domain, with remaining parts taken from reference TRBV5-5 and TRBJ2-5, reads DAGVTQSPTHLIKTRGQQVTLRCSPISGHKSVSWYQQVLGQGPQFIFQYYEKEERGRGNFPDRFSARQFPNYSSELNVNALLLGDSALYLCASSLGDGYQETQYFGPGTRLLVL.

This clonotype was detected a few times. The rearrangement uses TRBV11-2 and TRBJ2-3; 11 nucleotides match TRBD2. This CDR3 is built from 18 residues. Unmatched junction bases numbered 14, after V lost 1 base and J lost 8 bases. Germline values: CDR1 SGHAT, CDR2 FQNNGV. The CDR3 sequence: CASSLVGPMTSGIATQYF. The CDR3 region has the DNA TGTGCCAGCAGCTTAGTAGGTCCGATGACTAGCGGGATTGCTACGCAGTATTTT.

As concerns this clonotype: One end of the junction fails to match germline, which may point to a read error. This chain uses TRBV5-6 with TRBJ2-1, with TRBD2 matching over 7 bases. The CDR3 runs 18 residues. From germline, CDR1 is SGHDT and CDR2 YYEEEE. CDR3 residues: CASSLAGGVAGFRNVQFF. CDR3 nucleotide sequence: TGTGCCAGCAGCTTGGCGGGCGGTGTAGCGGGTTTTAGAAATGTGCAGTTCTTC.

This clonotype was counted only a few times. This chain joins TRBV11-2 and TRBJ2-7; a possible D gene is TRBD2 (5 bases). V lost 1 base to trimming and J lost 10 bases, with 11 bases between them. CDR1 SGHAT and CDR2 FQNNGV come from the germline V gene. The CDR3 is 12 amino acids. CDR3 bases: TGTGCCAGCAGCTTAGTACTGGACTTCCAGTACTTC. As protein: CASSLVLDFQYF.

This clonotype has more than one count but fewer than ten. V gene TRBV7-7 combines with J gene TRBJ2-1, with D tentatively TRBD1 (6 bases). CDR1 is SSHAT and CDR2 is FNYEAQ in the germline V gene (reference sequence). The CDR3 consists of 13 residues. V lost 4 bases, J lost 5 bases, and 9 bases lay in between. CDR3: CASSSDSNNEQFF. For the CDR3, the DNA is TGTGCCAGCAGCTCGGACAGTAACAATGAGCAGTTCTTC.

The V gene is TRBV5-1, the J gene TRBJ1-1; tentatively, D is TRBD1 (5 bases). Trimming removed 3 bases at V and 4 bases at J, with 13 bases between. From germline, CDR1 is SGHRS and CDR2 YFSETQ. CDR3 length: 14 amino acids. The CDR3 loop reads CASSSGHRGTEAFF. The CDR3 DNA sequence: TGCGCCAGCAGCTCTGGACATAGAGGCACTGAAGCTTTCTTT.